This T cell receptor (beta chain) was identified during a study of shared clonotypes between healthy human individuals. This CDR3 has 13 amino acids. Germline V gene lookup returns CDR1 MNHEY and CDR2 SMNVEV (reference sequence). The ends were cut back, 7 bases at V and 8 bases at J, with 15 bases in the middle. Assay: immunoSEQ multiplex PCR; the TCRdb copy retains only in-frame clones and omits some. The sample yields a few hundred thousand clones, around nine tenths seen once. What was sequenced was memory CD8+ T cells sorted from blood. Subset meaning: CD45RO+ cells pooled with CCR7-negative TemRA cells. The receptor comes from a man younger than 35 in good health. The chain carries TRBV27 and TRBJ2-1; D remains unclear. The CDR3: CASTPLSGDEQFF. In DNA, the CDR3 is TGTGCCAGCACCCCCCTTTCGGGCGATGAGCAGTTCTTC.